One and the same sample provided the 3 T cell receptor beta chains below, sequenced in a study of immune evolution from preneoplasia to lung adenocarcinoma. Libraries were prepared by immunoSEQ multiplex PCR; TCRdb keeps only in-frame clonotypes and omits some of them. The data show about 10,000 clones, more than 70% seen once. Sequencing was performed on FFPE minimally invasive lung adenocarcinoma tissue. The source is a person in their 70s with lung adenocarcinoma. Some clones in this sample may be carry-over from other donors' samples.

The chain carries TRBV5-6 and TRBJ1-2; D call uncertain. Germline loops: CDR1 SGHDT, CDR2 YYEEEE. The CDR3 consists of 14 residues. With 6 bases removed from V and 2 bases from J, the gap between germline ends came to 14 bases. The CDR3 nucleotides read TGTGCCAGCACCGCCCGTAGGTTGAACTATGGCTACACCTTC. This codes for CASTARRLNYGYTF.

The chain combines TRBV5-5 with TRBJ1-5; TRBD1 matches at 10 bases. This CDR3 is 16 amino acids long. The germline gives CDR1 SGHKS, CDR2 YYEKEE (reference sequence). V was pared by 0 bases and J by 7 bases, with 7 bases of the junction left unmatched. CDR3 in amino acids: CASSLEWDRGGQPQHF. As DNA, the CDR3 is TGTGCCAGCAGCTTGGAGTGGGACAGGGGAGGGCAGCCCCAGCATTTT.

Of note for this clone: Germline and junction disagree at one end, which may indicate a read error. The chain is built from TRBV7-7 and TRBJ2-1; D is unresolved. The CDR3 loop spans 14 amino acids. Germline lookup yields CDR1 SSHAT and CDR2 FNYEAQ (reference sequence). The CDR3 loop reads CASSLSPVYNEQFF. The CDR3, as DNA: TGTGCTAGCAGCTTATCACCCGTCTACAATGAGCAGTTCTTC. The full variable domain, completed using reference TRBV7-7 and TRBJ2-1, is GAGVSQSPRYKVTKRGQDVTLRCDPISSHATLYWYQQALGQGPEFLTYFNYEAQPDKSGLPSDRFSAERPEGSISTLTIQRTEQRDSAMYRCASSLSPVYNEQFFGPGTRLTVL.